This entry is about one T cell receptor (beta chain). The data derive from a study of blood T cell repertoires in COVID-19. Germline CDR1 and CDR2: SGHVS and FQNEAQ. The V gene lost 1 base and the J gene lost 0 bases, with 14 bases spanning the gap. This CDR3 spans 17 amino acids. Measured with immunoSEQ multiplex PCR; TCRdb has only the in-frame clones, and not every one. This table holds over 350,000 clones, about 89% found once. This receptor was taken from a woman under 40 with acute or convalescent COVID-19. The sequenced sample was peripheral blood. The chain links TRBV7-8 to TRBJ2-3; no firm D call. CDR3 residues: CASSLVPGVSSTDTQYF. For the CDR3, the DNA is TGTGCCAGCAGCTTAGTACCCGGTGTTTCTAGCACAGATACGCAGTATTTT. Combining the CDR3 with reference TRBV7-8 and TRBJ2-3 gives the whole variable domain GAGVSQSPRYKVAKRGQDVALRCDPISGHVSLFWYQQALGQGPEFLTYFQNEAQLDKSGLPSDRFFAERPEGSVSTLKIQRTQQEDSAVYLCASSLVPGVSSTDTQYFGPGTRLTVL.